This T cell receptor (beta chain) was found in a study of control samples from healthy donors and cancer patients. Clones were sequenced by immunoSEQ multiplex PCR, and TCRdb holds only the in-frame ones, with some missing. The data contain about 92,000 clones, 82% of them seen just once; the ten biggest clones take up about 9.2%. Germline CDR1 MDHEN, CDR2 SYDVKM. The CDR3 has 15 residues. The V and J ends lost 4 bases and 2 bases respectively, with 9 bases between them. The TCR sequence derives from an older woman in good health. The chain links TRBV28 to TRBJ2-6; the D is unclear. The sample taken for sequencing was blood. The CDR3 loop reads CASSSPAPGANVLTF. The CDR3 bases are TGTGCCAGCAGTTCACCCGCCCCTGGGGCCAACGTCCTGACTTTC. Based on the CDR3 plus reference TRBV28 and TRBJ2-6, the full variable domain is DVKVTQSSRYLVKRTGEKVFLECVQDMDHENMFWYRQDPGLGLRLIYFSYDVKMKEKGDIPEGYSVSREKKERFSLILESASTNQTSMYLCASSSPAPGANVLTFGAGSRLTVL.